Listed here are 30 T cell receptor beta chains from one sample, sequenced in a study of molecular identifiers for immune sequencing clone quantification. TCRdb fed the PCR reads into MiXCR, producing one record per CDR3 protein. The table includes about 300,000 distinct CDR3 sequences, roughly 23% detected once. What was sequenced was naive CD8+ T cells from blood, with Jurkat cell RNA spiked in. The subset denotes: FACS-sorted CD8+CD4-CCR7+CD45RA+ naive T cells. Receptor source: a human donor in good health. Some libraries in this study had Jurkat cell RNA spiked in.

This clonotype was found a few times. This could be a read error, since a much larger clone is one nucleotide away. V and J are TRBV6-5 and TRBJ1-1; D uncertain. Looked up from germline, CDR1 is MNHEY and CDR2 is SVGAGI. The CDR3 is 13 residues long. DNA for the CDR3: TGTGCCAGCAGGACGGGCCTGAACGCTGAAGCTTTCTTT. Translating it yields CASRTGLNAEAFF.

This clonotype was seen at least ten times. This chain links TRBV7-2 with TRBJ2-7; 10 bases map to TRBD2. V trimming: 5 bases; J trimming: 5 bases; junction bases outside the gene matches: 18. The CDR3 covers 18 residues. The germline gives CDR1 SGHTA, CDR2 FQGNSA. CDR3 region: CASSPQFTSGTRYDEQYF. The CDR3 coding sequence is TGTGCCAGCAGCCCACAGTTTACTAGCGGGACAAGATACGACGAGCAGTACTTC.

Comment on this clonotype: Likely a read error: the CDR3 ends without its conserved phenylalanine or tryptophan. The gene calls are TRBV6-6 and TRBJ1-1; D uncertain. CDR1 and CDR2 (germline): MNHNY, SVGAGI (reference sequence). There are 12 residues in the CDR3. Trimming pared 2 bases from V and 5 bases from J, leaving 6 bases between. CDR3 coding DNA: TGTGCCAGCAGTTACACGGGTACTGAAGCTTTCGTT. This gives the protein CASSYTGTEAFV.

The gene calls are TRBV7-9 and TRBJ1-5; D not resolved. Germline CDR1 and CDR2: SEHNR and FQNEAQ (reference sequence). V was trimmed by 1 base and J by 6 bases, leaving 4 bases between them. The CDR3 is 12 amino acids. Written as DNA, the CDR3 is TGTGCCAGCAGCTTAGTGAGTCAGCCCCAGCATTTT. Amino acid sequence: CASSLVSQPQHF.

The chain recombines TRBV11-2 with TRBJ2-5; 13 bases map to TRBD2. Germline V gene data show CDR1 as SGHAT and CDR2 as FQNNGV. V was pared by 7 bases and J by 1 base, with 9 bases of the junction left unmatched. CDR3 size: 17 residues. CDR3: CASMQGGLAGLQETQYF. In nucleotides, the CDR3 is TGTGCCAGCATGCAAGGGGGACTAGCGGGACTCCAAGAGACCCAGTACTTC.

In the case of this clonotype: A much larger clone lies one base from this, so it may be a read error. The chain uses TRBV27 and TRBJ2-7, with D maybe TRBD2 (5 bases). There are 14 residues in the CDR3. The germline V gene encodes CDR1 MNHEY and CDR2 SMNVEV (reference sequence). The V end lost 6 bases, the J end lost 6 bases, and 18 bases lay between the germline ends. The CDR3 region is CASRPGLRPCEQYF. The DNA of the CDR3 is TGTGCCAGCAGACCCGGACTGCGCCCCTGCGAGCAGTACTTC.

This clonotype was counted many times. The J gene is TRBJ1-4, the V gene TRBV29-1; 8 bases are a match to TRBD1. Germline V CDR1 and CDR2: SQVTM, ANQGSEA. The CDR3 extends over 13 amino acids. With 4 bases clipped from V and 5 bases from J, the junction kept 3 bases outside the gene matches. The CDR3 nucleotides are TGCAGCGTTGGACAGGGGCTAAATGAAAAACTGTTTTTT. This encodes CSVGQGLNEKLFF.

This clonotype was seen many times. V is TRBV12-3 or TRBV12-4 and J is TRBJ2-3; D remains ambiguous. V was trimmed by 5 bases and J by 6 bases, leaving 21 bases between them. The CDR3 runs 16 residues. CDR3 sequence reads: CASSPPSRPEEDTQYF. The DNA of the CDR3 is TGTGCCAGCAGTCCCCCGTCGAGGCCGGAAGAGGATACGCAGTATTTT.

The V and J genes are TRBV4-1 and TRBJ2-1; perhaps TRBD1 as D (5 bases). V was clipped by 0 bases and J by 6 bases, with 12 bases between them. CDR3 length: 15 amino acids. Per the germline V gene, CDR1 is MGHRA and CDR2 is YSYEKL. The CDR3 nucleotides are TGCGCCAGCAGCCAAGAGGACAATAGGGCCAATGAGCAGTTCTTC. This translates into CASSQEDNRANEQFF.

This clonotype appeared a few times. The chain carries TRBV28 and TRBJ2-7; D possibly corresponds to TRBD1 (7 bases). The germline V and J ends were trimmed by 6 bases and 6 bases, with 15 bases remaining between them. This CDR3 region has 13 residues. Germline lookup yields CDR1 MDHEN and CDR2 SYDVKM. CDR3: CASRGAGGPEQYF. The CDR3 nucleotides read TGTGCCAGCAGAGGGGCAGGGGGGCCCGAGCAGTACTTC.

Note on this clonotype: A read error is likely, as this CDR3 ends without the conserved phenylalanine or tryptophan. This chain uses TRBV7-2 with TRBJ2-7; maybe TRBD1 (6 bases). V shed 1 base and J shed 3 bases, with 19 bases lying between them. CDR1 SGHTA and CDR2 FQGNSA come from the germline V gene. This CDR3 spans 17 amino acids. The CDR3 nucleotides read TGTGCCAGCAGCTTAGTTACCACGGACAGAGTAGACTACGAGCAGTACTCC. The encoded protein is CASSLVTTDRVDYEQYS.

This clonotype was seen a handful of times. J is TRBJ2-5 and V is TRBV13; a weak D match, TRBD1 (7 bases). This CDR3 region has 15 residues. V gave up 0 bases and J gave up 5 bases, with 13 bases separating them. The germline V gene encodes CDR1 PRHDT and CDR2 FYEKMQ (reference sequence). The CDR3 coding sequence is TGTGCCAGCAGCTTAGGGACAGGGAGGTACGAGACCCAGTACTTC. Translating gives CASSLGTGRYETQYF.

A few counts support this clonotype. The rearrangement joins TRBV7-9 to TRBJ1-5, with D hard to call. Germline values: CDR1 SEHNR, CDR2 FQNEAQ (reference sequence). V was trimmed by 1 base and J by 6 bases, leaving 16 bases between them. The CDR3 sequence is 16 residues long. CDR3 amino acids: CASSLGGDINGQPQHF. CDR3 nucleotides: TGTGCCAGCAGCTTAGGCGGAGACATCAACGGTCAGCCCCAGCATTTT.

This clonotype was recorded once. A much larger clone lies a single base off, so this may be a read error. The chain links TRBV11-2 to TRBJ2-7, with D uncertain. The CDR3 has 14 residues. Germline assignment: CDR1 SGHAT and CDR2 FQNNGV. Trimming removed 5 bases at V and 1 base at J, with 12 bases between. The CDR3 DNA is TGTGCCAGCAGCGTCAACCCCTCGTCCTACGAGCAGTACTTC. Its translation: CASSVNPSSYEQYF.

There are many counts of this clonotype. V and J are TRBV9 and TRBJ2-3, with 9 bases that match TRBD2. J gave up 4 bases and V 5 bases, and 11 bases lay outside the gene matches. Germline assignment: CDR1 SGDLS and CDR2 YYNGEE. CDR3 length equals 16 residues. The DNA for the CDR3 is TGTGCCAGCAGTAAGCCGGGTAGCGGGAGTTCAGATACGCAGTATTTT. It yields the protein CASSKPGSGSSDTQYF.

In regard to this clonotype: Relative to the germline gene, one junction end is altered; a read error may explain this. The gene calls are TRBV25-1 and TRBJ2-3; weak D call: TRBD1 (5 bases). This CDR3 has 15 amino acids. Per the germline V gene, CDR1 is MGHDK and CDR2 is SYGVNS. The CDR3 DNA sequence: TGTGCCAGCAGTGAATTTACAGGCAGCACAGATACGCGGTATTTT. Translating it yields CASSEFTGSTDTRYF.

This clonotype has ten or more counts. This chain joins TRBV7-9 and TRBJ2-3, with D unclear. Trimming removed 6 bases from V and 2 bases from J, with 3 bases in between. The CDR3 contains 11 residues. Germline lookup yields CDR1 SEHNR and CDR2 FQNEAQ (reference sequence). CDR3 sequence reads: CASRDTDTQYF. The CDR3, as DNA: TGTGCCAGCAGGGACACAGATACGCAGTATTTT.

This clonotype occurred many times. The CDR3 spells CASSLESGRDEKLFF. CDR3 sequence (DNA): TGTGCCAGCAGTCTAGAATCAGGGCGGGATGAAAAACTGTTTTTT. This chain uses TRBV7-6 with TRBJ1-4; a possible D gene is TRBD1 (5 bases). Germline CDR1 reads SGHVS; CDR2 reads FNYEAQ. The CDR3 extends over 15 amino acids. The V gene lost 6 bases and the J gene lost 6 bases, with 17 bases spanning the gap.

The sample holds many counts of this clonotype. The chain employs TRBV6-2 or TRBV6-3 and TRBJ1-2; 8 bases are shared with TRBD1. CDR3 length: 15 amino acids. The ends lost 6 bases at V and 4 bases at J; junction bases unmatched: 10. Looked up from germline, CDR1 is MNHEY and CDR2 is SVGEGT. CDR3 nucleotides: TGTGCCAGCAGCCTATACCCGACAGGGGCCTATGGCTACACCTTC. It encodes CASSLYPTGAYGYTF.

The table lists this clonotype with many counts. The CDR3 region has the DNA TGTGCCAGCAGCGCCGGGACTAGCGGGAGCTCTCGGTACGAGCAGTACTTC. Amino acids: CASSAGTSGSSRYEQYF. The V call is TRBV28, the J call TRBJ2-7; 14 bases are shared with TRBD2. Germline V gene data show CDR1 as MDHEN and CDR2 as SYDVKM. The CDR3 is 17 residues long. With 6 bases clipped from V and 4 bases from J, the junction kept 11 bases outside the gene matches. Full variable domain (rest looked up from reference TRBV28 and TRBJ2-7): DVKVTQSSRYLVKRTGEKVFLECVQDMDHENMFWYRQDPGLGLRLIYFSYDVKMKEKGDIPEGYSVSREKKERFSLILESASTNQTSMYLCASSAGTSGSSRYEQYFGPGTRLTVT.

In its sample, this clonotype was seen many times. This chain links TRBV7-8 with TRBJ2-1, with a possible D match to TRBD2 (5 bases). Germline CDR1 reads SGHVS; CDR2 reads FQNEAQ. V was shortened by 5 bases and J by 4 bases, with 18 bases between the two germline ends. This CDR3 contains 16 residues. CDR3 sequence reads: CASSPNPGNTYNEQFF. CDR3 coding DNA: TGTGCCAGCAGCCCAAACCCCGGGAACACATACAATGAGCAGTTCTTC.

The CDR3 DNA follows: TGTGCCTGGACCGCGGGACTAGCGGGGGGGACAGGGGCCCAGTACTTC. It translates to CAWTAGLAGGTGAQYF. This rearrangement joins TRBV30 to TRBJ2-5; TRBD2 agrees at 16 bases. The length of the CDR3 is 16 residues. Germline CDR1 reads GTSNPN; CDR2 reads SVGIG (reference sequence). With 4 bases clipped from V and 9 bases from J, the junction kept 11 bases outside the gene matches. Supplemented by reference TRBV30 and TRBJ2-5, the full variable domain reads SQTIHQWPATLVQPVGSPLSLECTVEGTSNPNLYWYRQAAGRGLQLLFYSVGIGQISSEVPQNLSASRPQDRQFILSSKKLLLSDSGFYLCAWTAGLAGGTGAQYFGPGTRLLVL.

This clonotype has just a few counts. It may be a read error: a sequence one base away is much more abundant. This chain's CDR3 is CASSGRWGIQYF. In DNA, the CDR3 is TGTGCCAGCAGTGGTCGCTGGGGCATTCAGTACTTC. This chain connects TRBV2 to TRBJ2-4, with D unresolved. Trimming removed 4 bases at V and 9 bases at J, with 10 bases between. Germline CDR1 reads SNHLY; CDR2 reads FYNNEI. There are 12 residues in the CDR3. Together with reference TRBV2 and TRBJ2-4, the CDR3 gives the full variable domain: EPEVTQTPSHQVTQMGQEVILRCVPISNHLYFYWYRQILGQKVEFLVSFYNNEISEKSEIFDDQFSVERPDGSNFTLKIRSTKLEDSAMYFCASSGRWGIQYFGAGTRLSVL.

This clonotype was found many times. This sequence joins TRBV11-2 and TRBJ1-5; D might be TRBD1 (5 bases). CDR1 is SGHAT and CDR2 is FQNNGV in the germline V gene. The CDR3 length is 15 residues. V lost 1 base to trimming and J lost 7 bases, with 14 bases between them. Here the CDR3 reads CASSLAQGKGQPQHF. The CDR3 DNA reads as TGTGCCAGCAGCTTAGCGCAGGGAAAGGGACAGCCCCAGCATTTT. Full variable domain (remainder filled in from reference TRBV11-2 and TRBJ1-5): EAGVAQSPRYKIIEKRQSVAFWCNPISGHATLYWYQQILGQGPKLLIQFQNNGVVDDSQLPKDRFSAERLKGVDSTLKIQPAKLEDSAVYLCASSLAQGKGQPQHFGDGTRLSIL.

Of note for this clonotype: This may arise from a read error, as a much more abundant clone is one base away. The V call is TRBV12-3 or TRBV12-4, the J call TRBJ1-1, with unresolved D. This CDR3 is built from 15 residues. Trimming removed 1 base at V and 4 bases at J, with 13 bases between. The CDR3 bases are TGTGCCAGCAGTTTAGATTCTTCCGTAAGCACTGAAGCTTTCTTT. Translating it yields CASSLDSSVSTEAFF.

This clonotype was seen ten or more times. The chain joins TRBV30 to TRBJ1-5; 10 nucleotides align to TRBD1. CDR1 and CDR2 from the germline V gene are GTSNPN and SVGIG (reference sequence). CDR3 length: 17 amino acids. Trimming took 2 bases from V and 5 from J; bases not matched to a gene: 12. The CDR3, as DNA: TGTGCCTGGAGTCCCGGGATAAGACAGGGGGCTTATCAGCCCCAGCATTTT. It specifies CAWSPGIRQGAYQPQHF.

This clonotype occurred many times. This chain uses TRBV5-1 with TRBJ2-1; D unresolved. The CDR3 runs to 17 residues. Germline CDR1 and CDR2: SGHRS and YFSETQ. The ends were cut back, 4 bases at V and 0 bases at J, with 17 bases in the middle. The CDR3 DNA reads as TGCGCCAGCAGCAAGAAATCCCCCGCAAGCTCCTACAATGAGCAGTTCTTC. It yields the protein CASSKKSPASSYNEQFF.

This clonotype was recorded at least ten times. The V call is TRBV7-9, the J call TRBJ1-1; possibly TRBD1 for D (5 bases). The V end lost 3 bases, the J end lost 6 bases, and 20 bases lay between the germline ends. Germline values: CDR1 SEHNR, CDR2 FQNEAQ (reference sequence). The CDR3 covers 16 residues. The chain's CDR3 is CASSFGLLSGDAEAFF. The DNA for the CDR3 is TGTGCCAGCAGCTTTGGCTTATTGAGCGGGGACGCTGAAGCTTTCTTT. The full variable domain, rest sourced from reference TRBV7-9 and TRBJ1-1, is DTGVSQNPRHKITKRGQNVTFRCDPISEHNRLYWYRQTLGQGPEFLTYFQNEAQLEKSRLLSDRFSAERPKGSFSTLEIQRTEQGDSAMYLCASSFGLLSGDAEAFFGQGTRLTVV.

This clonotype was counted at least ten times. The J gene is TRBJ2-3, the V gene TRBV5-4; 7 bases are shared with TRBD2. After removal of 1 base from V and 1 base from J, the junction contained 6 bases not matched to a gene. The germline V gene encodes CDR1 SGHNT and CDR2 YYREEE (reference sequence). This CDR3 has 16 amino acids. Here the CDR3 DNA reads TGTGCCAGCAGCTTGTGGGAGGGGAGGGGCACAGATACGCAGTATTTT. Amino acids: CASSLWEGRGTDTQYF.

This clonotype has at least ten counts. Here the CDR3 DNA reads TGCGCCAGCAGCCTCACGGGTGGGGGGGGGACTGAAGCTTTCTTT. Amino acids: CASSLTGGGGTEAFF. The chain recombines TRBV4-1 with TRBJ1-1, with a tentative D call TRBD1 (5 bases). The V gene's germline CDR1 is MGHRA and CDR2 YSYEKL. CDR3 length equals 15 residues. Trimming pared 4 bases from V and 5 bases from J, leaving 17 bases between.